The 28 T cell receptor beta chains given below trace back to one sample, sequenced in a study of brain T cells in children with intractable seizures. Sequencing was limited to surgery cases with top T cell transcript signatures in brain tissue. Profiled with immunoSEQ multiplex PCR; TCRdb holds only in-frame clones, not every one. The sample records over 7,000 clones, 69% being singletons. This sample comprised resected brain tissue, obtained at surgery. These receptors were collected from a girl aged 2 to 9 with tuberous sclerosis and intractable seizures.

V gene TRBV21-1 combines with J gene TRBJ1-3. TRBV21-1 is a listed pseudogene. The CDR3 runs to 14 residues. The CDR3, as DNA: TGTGCCAGCAGCAATCAAGATTTCGGAAACACCATATATTTT. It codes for CASSNQDFGNTIYF.

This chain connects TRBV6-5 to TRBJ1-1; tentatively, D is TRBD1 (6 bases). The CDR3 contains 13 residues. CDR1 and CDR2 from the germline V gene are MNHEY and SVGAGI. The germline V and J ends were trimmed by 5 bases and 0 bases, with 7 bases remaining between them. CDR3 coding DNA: TGTGCCAGCAGTAGACAGGTGAACACTGAAGCTTTCTTT. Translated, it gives CASSRQVNTEAFF.

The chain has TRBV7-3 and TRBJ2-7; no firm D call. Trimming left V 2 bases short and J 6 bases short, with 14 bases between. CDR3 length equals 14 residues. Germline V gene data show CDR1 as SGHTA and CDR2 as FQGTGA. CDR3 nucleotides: TGTGCCAGCAGCTTAGGTTTTTGGGCTTTCGAGCAGTACGTC. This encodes CASSLGFWAFEQYV.

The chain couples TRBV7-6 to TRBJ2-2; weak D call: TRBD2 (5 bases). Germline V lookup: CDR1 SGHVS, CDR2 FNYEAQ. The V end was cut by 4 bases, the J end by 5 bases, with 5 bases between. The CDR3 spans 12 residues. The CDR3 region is CASSSGTGELFF. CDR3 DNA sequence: TGTGCCAGCAGCTCGGGGACCGGGGAGCTGTTTTTT.

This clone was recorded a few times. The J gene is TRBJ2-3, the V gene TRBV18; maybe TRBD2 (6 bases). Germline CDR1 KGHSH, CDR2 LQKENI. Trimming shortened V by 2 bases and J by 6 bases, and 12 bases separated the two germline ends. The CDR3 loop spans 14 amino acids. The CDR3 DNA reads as TGTGCCAGCTCACCATGGAGGGACGGGGATACGCAGTATTTT. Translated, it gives CASSPWRDGDTQYF.

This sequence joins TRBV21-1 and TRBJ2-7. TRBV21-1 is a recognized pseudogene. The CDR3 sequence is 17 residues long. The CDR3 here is CASSITRDGQESYEQYF. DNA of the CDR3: TGTGCCAGCAGCATCACTCGGGACGGTCAAGAATCCTACGAGCAGTACTTC.

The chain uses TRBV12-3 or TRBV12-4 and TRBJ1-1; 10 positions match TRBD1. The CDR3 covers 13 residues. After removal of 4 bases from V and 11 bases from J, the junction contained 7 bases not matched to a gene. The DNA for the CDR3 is TGTGCCAGCAGTTCCACCCGACAGGGGGCGGCTTTCTTT. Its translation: CASSSTRQGAAFF.

CDR3 in amino acids: CASSPPGLRANTGELFF. For the CDR3, the DNA is TGTGCCAGCAGCCCACCGGGACTGAGAGCGAACACCGGGGAGCTGTTTTTT. The chain links TRBV7-2 to TRBJ2-2; a possible D gene is TRBD2 (6 bases). V was pared by 5 bases and J by 0 bases, with 16 bases between. This CDR3 is 17 amino acids long. Germline loops: CDR1 SGHTA, CDR2 FQGNSA.

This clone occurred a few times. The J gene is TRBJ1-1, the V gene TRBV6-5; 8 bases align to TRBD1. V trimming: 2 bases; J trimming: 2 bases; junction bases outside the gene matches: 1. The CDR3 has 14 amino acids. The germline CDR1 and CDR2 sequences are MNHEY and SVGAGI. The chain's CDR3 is CASSYQGANTEAFF. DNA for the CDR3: TGTGCCAGCAGTTACCAGGGGGCAAACACTGAAGCTTTCTTT.

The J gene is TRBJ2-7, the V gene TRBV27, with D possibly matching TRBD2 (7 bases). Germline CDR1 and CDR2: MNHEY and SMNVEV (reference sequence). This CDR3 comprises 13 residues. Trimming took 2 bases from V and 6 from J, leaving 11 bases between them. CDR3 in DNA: TGTGCCAGCAGTTTAAGGGGGGGGCGCGAGCAGTACTTC. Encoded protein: CASSLRGGREQYF.

This chain's CDR3 is CASSQVSGGAGGELFF. Written as DNA, the CDR3 is TGTGCCAGCAGCCAAGTTAGCGGGGGGGCCGGCGGGGAGCTGTTTTTT. V usage is TRBV14 and J usage is TRBJ2-2, with TRBD2 identical over 11 bases. The CDR3 runs to 16 residues. J gave up 7 bases and V 1 base, and 5 bases lay outside the gene matches. Germline CDR1 SGHDN, CDR2 FVKESK.

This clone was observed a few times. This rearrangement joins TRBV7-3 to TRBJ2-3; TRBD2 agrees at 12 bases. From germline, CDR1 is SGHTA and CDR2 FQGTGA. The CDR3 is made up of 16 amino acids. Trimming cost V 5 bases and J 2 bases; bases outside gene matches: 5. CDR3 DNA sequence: TGTGCCAGCAGCCCGACTAGCGGGGGCAACACAGATACGCAGTATTTT. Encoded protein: CASSPTSGGNTDTQYF.

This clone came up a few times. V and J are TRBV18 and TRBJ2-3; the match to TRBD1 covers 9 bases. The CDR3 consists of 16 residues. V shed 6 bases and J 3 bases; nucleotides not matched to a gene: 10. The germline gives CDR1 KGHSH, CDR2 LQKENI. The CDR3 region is CASSVRDRVVTDTQYF. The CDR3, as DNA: TGTGCCAGCTCGGTCCGGGACAGGGTAGTAACAGATACGCAGTATTTT.

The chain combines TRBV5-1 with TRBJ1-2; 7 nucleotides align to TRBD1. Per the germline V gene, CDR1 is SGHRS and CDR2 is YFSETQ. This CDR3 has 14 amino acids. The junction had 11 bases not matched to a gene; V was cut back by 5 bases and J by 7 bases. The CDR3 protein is CASSRDSRQGGYTF. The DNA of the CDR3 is TGCGCCAGCAGTCGGGACAGTCGGCAGGGTGGCTACACCTTC.

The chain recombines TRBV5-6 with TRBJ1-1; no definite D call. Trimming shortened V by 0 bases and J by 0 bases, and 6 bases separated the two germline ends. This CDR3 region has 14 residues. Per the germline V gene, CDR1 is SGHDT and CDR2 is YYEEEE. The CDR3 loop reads CASSLEGLNTEAFF. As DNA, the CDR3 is TGTGCCAGCAGCTTGGAGGGCCTGAACACTGAAGCTTTCTTT.

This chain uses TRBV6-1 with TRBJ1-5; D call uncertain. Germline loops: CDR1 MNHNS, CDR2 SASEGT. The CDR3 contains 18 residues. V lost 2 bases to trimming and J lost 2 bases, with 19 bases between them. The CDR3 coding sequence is TGTGCCAGCAGTGAATGGGCCGGTAAGTGGAGTGGCAATCAGCCCCAGCATTTT. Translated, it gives CASSEWAGKWSGNQPQHF.

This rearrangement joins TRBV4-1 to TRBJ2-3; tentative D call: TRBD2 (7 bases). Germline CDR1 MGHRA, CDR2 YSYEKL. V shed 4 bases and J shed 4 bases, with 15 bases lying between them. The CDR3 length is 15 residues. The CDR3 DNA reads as TGCGCCAGCAGCCTACGAGGGGGGGGATCAGATACGCAGTATTTT. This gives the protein CASSLRGGGSDTQYF.

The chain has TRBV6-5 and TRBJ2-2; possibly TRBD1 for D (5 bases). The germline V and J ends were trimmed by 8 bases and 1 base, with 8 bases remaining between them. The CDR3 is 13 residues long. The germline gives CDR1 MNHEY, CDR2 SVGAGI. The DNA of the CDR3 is TGTGCCAGCGGTACAGGGAACACCGGGGAGCTGTTTTTT. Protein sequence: CASGTGNTGELFF.

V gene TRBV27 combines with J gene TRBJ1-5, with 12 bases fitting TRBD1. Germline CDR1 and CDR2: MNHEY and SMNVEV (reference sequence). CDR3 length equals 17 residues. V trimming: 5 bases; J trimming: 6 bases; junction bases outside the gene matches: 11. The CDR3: CASSPGDRGHLGQPQHF. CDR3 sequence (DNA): TGTGCCAGCAGTCCCGGGGACAGGGGGCATCTGGGTCAGCCCCAGCATTTT.

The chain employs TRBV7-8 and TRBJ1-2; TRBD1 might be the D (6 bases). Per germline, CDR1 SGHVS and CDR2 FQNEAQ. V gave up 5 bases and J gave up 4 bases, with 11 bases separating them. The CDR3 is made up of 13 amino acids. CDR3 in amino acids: CASSPGRGYGYTF. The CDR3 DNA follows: TGTGCCAGCAGCCCCGGCAGGGGCTATGGCTACACCTTC.

The CDR3 region is CASSQTTGASYEQYV. CDR3 nucleotides: TGCGCCAGCAGCCAAACGACAGGGGCCTCCTACGAGCAGTACGTC. The chain joins TRBV4-1 to TRBJ2-7; 8 bases map to TRBD1. CDR3 length: 15 residues. Germline V lookup: CDR1 MGHRA, CDR2 YSYEKL. Trimming took 2 bases from V and 0 from J; bases not matched to a gene: 3.

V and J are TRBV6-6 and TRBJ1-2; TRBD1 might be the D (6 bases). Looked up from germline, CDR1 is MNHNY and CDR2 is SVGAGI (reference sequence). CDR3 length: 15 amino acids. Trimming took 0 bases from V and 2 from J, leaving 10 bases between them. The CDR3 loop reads CASSYSGTLNYGYTF. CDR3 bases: TGTGCCAGCAGTTACTCTGGGACATTGAACTATGGCTACACCTTC.

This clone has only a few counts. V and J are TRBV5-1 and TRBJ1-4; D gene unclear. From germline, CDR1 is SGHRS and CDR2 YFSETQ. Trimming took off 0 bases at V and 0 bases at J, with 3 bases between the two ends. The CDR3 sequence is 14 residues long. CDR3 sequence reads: CASSLGATNEKLFF. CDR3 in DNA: TGCGCCAGCAGCTTGGGGGCAACTAATGAAAAACTGTTTTTT.

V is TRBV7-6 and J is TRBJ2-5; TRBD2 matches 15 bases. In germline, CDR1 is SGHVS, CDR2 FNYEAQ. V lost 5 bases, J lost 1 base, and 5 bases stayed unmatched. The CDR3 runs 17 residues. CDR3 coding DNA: TGTGCCAGCAGCCCGGGGACTAGCGGGGGGTCCCAAGAGACCCAGTACTTC. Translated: CASSPGTSGGSQETQYF.

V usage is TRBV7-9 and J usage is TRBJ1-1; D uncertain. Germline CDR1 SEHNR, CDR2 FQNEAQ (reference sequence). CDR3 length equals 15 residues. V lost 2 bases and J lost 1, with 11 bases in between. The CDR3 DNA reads TGTGCCAGCAGCTTATATGAGTTAGGGAACACTGAAGCTTTCTTT. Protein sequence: CASSLYELGNTEAFF.

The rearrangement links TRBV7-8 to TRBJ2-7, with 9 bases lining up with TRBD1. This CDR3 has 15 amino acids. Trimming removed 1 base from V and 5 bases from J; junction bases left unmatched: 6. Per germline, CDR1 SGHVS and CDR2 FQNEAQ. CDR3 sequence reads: CASSLERTGANEQYF. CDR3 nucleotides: TGTGCCAGCAGCTTAGAGAGGACAGGGGCGAACGAGCAGTACTTC. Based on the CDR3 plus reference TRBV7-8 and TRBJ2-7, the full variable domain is GAGVSQSPRYKVAKRGQDVALRCDPISGHVSLFWYQQALGQGPEFLTYFQNEAQLDKSGLPSDRFFAERPEGSVSTLKIQRTQQEDSAVYLCASSLERTGANEQYFGPGTRLTVT.

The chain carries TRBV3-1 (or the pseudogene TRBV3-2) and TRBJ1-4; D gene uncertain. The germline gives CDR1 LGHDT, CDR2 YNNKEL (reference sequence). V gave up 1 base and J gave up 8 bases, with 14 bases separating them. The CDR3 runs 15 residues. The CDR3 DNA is TGTGCCAGCAGCCAAGCGTCCACAATTGGGGAAAAACTGTTTTTT. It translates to CASSQASTIGEKLFF.

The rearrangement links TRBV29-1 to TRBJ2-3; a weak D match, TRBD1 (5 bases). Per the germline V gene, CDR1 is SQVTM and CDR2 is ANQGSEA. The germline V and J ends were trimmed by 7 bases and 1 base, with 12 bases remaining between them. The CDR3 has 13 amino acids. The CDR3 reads CSARRGGTDTQYF. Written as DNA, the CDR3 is TGCAGCGCTAGAAGGGGCGGCACAGATACGCAGTATTTT.